A single sample gave rise to the 29 T cell receptor beta chains below, sequenced in a study of T cell changes during pregnancy in multiple sclerosis. TCRdb's table, derived via immunoSEQ multiplex PCR, lists solely in-frame clones and lacks some. The sample shows roughly 50,000 clones, approximately 94% of them seen only once. Here the sequenced sample was CD8+ T cells from peripheral blood mononuclear cells, taken in the third trimester of pregnancy. These TCRs come from a female donor with multiple sclerosis, enrolled in a pregnancy study.

The CDR3 reads CASSTAQGVLQHF. CDR3 sequence (DNA): TGTGCCAGCAGCACGGCCCAGGGGGTCCTTCAGCATTTT. The V and J genes are TRBV5-6 and TRBJ1-5; TRBD1 matches at 7 bases. The V gene's germline CDR1 is SGHDT and CDR2 YYEEEE. The junction had 11 bases not matched to a gene; V was cut back by 4 bases and J by 13 bases. The CDR3 is 13 amino acids.

V and J are TRBV19 and TRBJ2-1; 9 positions match TRBD1. The CDR3 extends over 15 amino acids. The germline V gene has CDR1 LNHDA and CDR2 SQIVND (reference sequence). The ends lost 1 base at V and 6 bases at J; junction bases unmatched: 4. The DNA of the CDR3 is TGTGCCAGTAGTATAGGGGACAGGGACACCAATGAGCAGTTCTTC. It is translated as CASSIGDRDTNEQFF. The variable domain in full, completed from reference TRBV19 and TRBJ2-1, reads DGGITQSPKYLFRKEGQNVTLSCEQNLNHDAMYWYRQDPGQGLRLIYYSQIVNDFQKGDIAEGYSVSREKKESFPLTVTSAQKNPTAFYLCASSIGDRDTNEQFFGPGTRLTVL.

The chain couples TRBV7-2 to TRBJ1-1; D gene uncertain. Germline values: CDR1 SGHTA, CDR2 FQGNSA. This CDR3 spans 15 amino acids. V lost 0 bases to trimming and J lost 4 bases, with 12 bases between them. CDR3 nucleotides: TGTGCCAGCAGCTTAGCGCTCGGGGAGGGCACTGAAGCTTTCTTT. It specifies CASSLALGEGTEAFF.

The rearrangement links TRBV28 to TRBJ2-3; D is perhaps TRBD2 (6 bases). The CDR3 length is 15 residues. The germline CDR1 and CDR2 sequences are MDHEN and SYDVKM. V lost 8 bases to trimming and J lost 0 bases, with 15 bases between them. Written as DNA, the CDR3 is TGTGCCAGCGGGTTTGGGGGGAGTAGCACAGATACGCAGTATTTT. Protein sequence: CASGFGGSSTDTQYF.

V and J are TRBV5-6 and TRBJ2-2; 11 nucleotides agree with TRBD2. Germline CDR1 reads SGHDT; CDR2 reads YYEEEE. The CDR3 is made up of 15 amino acids. The trim removed 2 bases at V and 3 bases at J, leaving 0 bases unmatched. The CDR3 DNA sequence: TGTGCCAGCAGCTTACTAGCGGGAGACACCGGGGAGCTGTTTTTT. It encodes CASSLLAGDTGELFF.

The chain is built from TRBV6-1 and TRBJ2-1; 15 bases map to TRBD2. The J segment lost 12 bases and the V segment lost 7 bases, leaving 7 bases of the junction unmatched. Germline loops: CDR1 MNHNS, CDR2 SASEGT. The CDR3 contains 14 residues. The CDR3 region has the DNA TGTGCCAGCACCGGACTAGCGGGAGGGGTGGGGCAGTTCTTC. Translating it yields CASTGLAGGVGQFF.

The chain joins TRBV7-7 to TRBJ2-3; perhaps TRBD2 as D (6 bases). The ends were cut back, 2 bases at V and 1 base at J, with 13 bases in the middle. Germline CDR1 reads SSHAT; CDR2 reads FNYEAQ (reference sequence). The length of the CDR3 is 16 residues. The CDR3: CASSLSLGGGTDTQYF. CDR3 in DNA: TGTGCCAGCAGCTTAAGTCTCGGAGGGGGCACAGATACGCAGTATTTT.

V is TRBV13 and J is TRBJ2-3; the match to TRBD2 covers 11 bases. V trimming: 5 bases; J trimming: 0 bases; junction bases outside the gene matches: 4. This CDR3 comprises 16 residues. From germline, CDR1 is PRHDT and CDR2 FYEKMQ (reference sequence). The CDR3: CASSPTSGGSTDTQYF. The CDR3 nucleotides are TGTGCCAGCAGCCCTACTAGCGGGGGTAGCACAGATACGCAGTATTTT.

The chain uses TRBV5-1 and TRBJ1-2; D perhaps matches TRBD1 (5 bases). Germline-derived CDR1 and CDR2 are SGHRS and YFSETQ. The V and J ends lost 3 bases and 4 bases respectively, with 13 bases between them. This CDR3 contains 14 residues. The CDR3 nucleotides read TGCGCCAGCAGCTGGAGGGGTGGCGGCTATGGCTACACCTTC. Amino acid sequence: CASSWRGGGYGYTF.

V and J are TRBV15 and TRBJ1-2; TRBD1 agrees at 11 bases. Germline V CDR1 and CDR2: LNHNV, YYDKDF (reference sequence). The trim removed 1 base at V and 4 bases at J, leaving 8 bases unmatched. The CDR3 is 17 residues long. In nucleotides, the CDR3 is TGTGCCACCAGCAGAGCTTCCGGGACAGGGGGATTCTATGGCTACACCTTC. Amino acids: CATSRASGTGGFYGYTF.

The rearrangement joins TRBV7-9 to TRBJ2-7; TRBD1 aligns across 7 bases. Trimming at V came to 5 bases and at J to 3 bases, leaving 7 bases not matched to a gene. Germline CDR1 and CDR2: SEHNR and FQNEAQ (reference sequence). The CDR3 is 14 residues long. CDR3 nucleotide sequence: TGTGCCAGCAGCACCCGGGACAGTTTCTACGAGCAGTACTTC. It is translated as CASSTRDSFYEQYF.

The chain links TRBV7-2 to TRBJ2-1; 10 nucleotides align to TRBD2. With V trimmed by 5 bases and J by 7 bases, 5 bases remained unmatched. In germline, CDR1 is SGHTA, CDR2 FQGNSA. The CDR3 extends over 14 amino acids. CDR3 amino acids: CASSPSGRLNEQFF. The CDR3, as DNA: TGTGCCAGCAGCCCTAGCGGGAGATTGAATGAGCAGTTCTTC.

V usage is TRBV30 and J usage is TRBJ2-7; 9 bases match TRBD1. The CDR3 loop spans 15 amino acids. Germline values: CDR1 GTSNPN, CDR2 SVGIG (reference sequence). The V gene end was trimmed by 1 base and the J gene end by 2 bases; junction bases not matched to a gene: 6. CDR3 amino acids: CAWSDGQGPTYEQYF. The CDR3 coding sequence is TGTGCCTGGAGTGACGGACAGGGGCCAACCTACGAGCAGTACTTC.

This sequence joins TRBV19 and TRBJ1-4; weak D call: TRBD1 (5 bases). The germline V gene has CDR1 LNHDA and CDR2 SQIVND (reference sequence). V was cut by 5 bases and J by 0 bases, with 13 bases left in between. There are 16 residues in the CDR3. The CDR3 region is CASSRLSRATNEKLFF. In DNA, the CDR3 is TGTGCCAGTAGTCGTCTCTCCAGGGCAACTAATGAAAAACTGTTTTTT.

J is TRBJ1-2 and V is TRBV18; D is unclear. Germline CDR1 and CDR2: KGHSH and LQKENI. V dropped 5 bases and J dropped 3 bases, with 7 bases sitting between them. The CDR3 length is 12 residues. The CDR3: CASSLRDYGYTF. CDR3 nucleotides: TGTGCCAGCTCATTGAGAGACTATGGCTACACCTTC.

This clone was observed a single time. The CDR3 spells CASSLEGGTSEAFF. The CDR3 DNA sequence: TGTGCCAGCAGCTTAGAGGGCGGGACCTCTGAAGCTTTCTTT. This chain uses TRBV7-9 with TRBJ1-1; maybe TRBD1 (5 bases). The germline V gene has CDR1 SEHNR and CDR2 FQNEAQ (reference sequence). This CDR3 has 14 amino acids. V was cut by 1 base and J by 6 bases, with 12 bases left in between. The entire variable domain, with the rest obtained from reference TRBV7-9 and TRBJ1-1, is as follows: DTGVSQNPRHKITKRGQNVTFRCDPISEHNRLYWYRQTLGQGPEFLTYFQNEAQLEKSRLLSDRFSAERPKGSFSTLEIQRTEQGDSAMYLCASSLEGGTSEAFFGQGTRLTVV.

The chain employs TRBV28 and TRBJ1-5, with 8 bases that match TRBD1. Germline V gene lookup returns CDR1 MDHEN and CDR2 SYDVKM. The CDR3 runs to 15 residues. V lost 6 bases, J lost 0 bases, and 4 bases stayed unmatched. The chain's CDR3 is CASSVQGVSNQPQHF. The CDR3 coding sequence is TGTGCCAGCAGCGTACAGGGGGTTAGCAATCAGCCCCAGCATTTT.

This clone was recorded once. Sequence at one end of the junction differs from germline and may be a read error. This chain connects TRBV4-1 to TRBJ2-7; 8 bases agree with TRBD1. Per germline, CDR1 MGHRA and CDR2 YSYEKL. The CDR3 runs 16 residues. CDR3 loop: CASSQDDRGISCEQYF. DNA for the CDR3: TGCGCCAGCAGCCAAGATGACAGGGGCATATCCTGCGAGCAGTACTTC.

The V and J genes are TRBV11-2 and TRBJ2-5; TRBD2 matches at 12 bases. CDR1 is SGHAT and CDR2 is FQNNGV in the germline V gene. V was clipped by 5 bases and J by 4 bases; unmatched bases: 5. The CDR3 consists of 15 residues. The CDR3 coding sequence is TGTGCCAGCAGCCGGACTAGCGGGATGGCAGAGACCCAGTACTTC. Protein: CASSRTSGMAETQYF.

V and J are TRBV6-4 and TRBJ2-2; 14 nucleotides line up with TRBD2. The CDR3 covers 18 residues. CDR1 is MRHNA and CDR2 is SNTAGT in the germline V gene. Unmatched junction bases numbered 9, after V lost 5 bases and J lost 4 bases. CDR3 in amino acids: CASSPGTSGSFATGELFF. CDR3 nucleotides: TGTGCCAGCAGTCCCGGGACTAGCGGGAGTTTTGCCACCGGGGAGCTGTTTTTT.

This clone ranks as medium-sized. V gene TRBV7-9 combines with J gene TRBJ1-2; D not resolved. There are 12 residues in the CDR3. V was pared by 1 base and J by 7 bases, with 7 bases between. CDR1 is SEHNR and CDR2 is FQNEAQ in the germline V gene (reference sequence). The CDR3 sequence is CASSLGGTGYTF. CDR3 sequence (DNA): TGTGCCAGCAGCTTAGGAGGCACTGGCTACACCTTC.

The V gene is TRBV6-5, the J gene TRBJ2-1; 11 bases align to TRBD2. J gave up 8 bases and V 2 bases, and 5 bases lay outside the gene matches. CDR1 is MNHEY, CDR2 SVGAGI, per germline. This CDR3 is built from 15 residues. CDR3 loop: CASSYVAGGRDEQFF. CDR3 in DNA: TGTGCCAGCAGTTACGTAGCGGGAGGGAGGGATGAGCAGTTCTTC.

The CDR3, as DNA: TGTGCCAGCAGCGGAGCGGGAGGTTCCTACAATGAGCAGTTCTTC. It is translated as CASSGAGGSYNEQFF. This chain links TRBV7-9 with TRBJ2-1, with TRBD2 matching over 9 bases. V gave up 5 bases and J gave up 1 base; unmatched junction bases: 3. CDR1 is SEHNR, CDR2 FQNEAQ, per germline (reference sequence). This CDR3 is built from 15 residues.

This clone was recorded only once. The V and J genes are TRBV6-5 and TRBJ2-7; D gene unclear. CDR1 and CDR2 from the germline V gene are MNHEY and SVGAGI. With 5 bases removed from V and 2 bases from J, the gap between germline ends came to 7 bases. The length of the CDR3 is 12 residues. CDR3 sequence (DNA): TGTGCCAGCAGTGGCAGTCCCTACGAGCAGTACTTC. It specifies CASSGSPYEQYF.

The gene calls are TRBV11-2 and TRBJ2-7, with D maybe TRBD2 (7 bases). Trimming cost V 1 base and J 7 bases, with 20 bases left between them. Germline V CDR1 and CDR2: SGHAT, FQNNGV. The CDR3 runs 16 residues. CDR3 sequence reads: CASSLVGGGGVREQYF. In DNA, the CDR3 is TGTGCCAGCAGCTTAGTGGGGGGCGGGGGCGTTCGGGAGCAGTACTTC. Complete variable domain (other parts from reference TRBV11-2 and TRBJ2-7): EAGVAQSPRYKIIEKRQSVAFWCNPISGHATLYWYQQILGQGPKLLIQFQNNGVVDDSQLPKDRFSAERLKGVDSTLKIQPAKLEDSAVYLCASSLVGGGGVREQYFGPGTRLTVT.

This clone was observed once. The CDR3 nucleotides are TGTGCCAGCAGTGAAAGCGTGTTGGAGCAGTACTTC. It is translated as CASSESVLEQYF. The rearrangement links TRBV2 to TRBJ2-7; D is uncertain. Germline CDR1 SNHLY, CDR2 FYNNEI. The CDR3 spans 12 residues. Trimming shortened V by 2 bases and J by 7 bases, and 9 bases separated the two germline ends.

J is TRBJ2-5 and V is TRBV5-1; TRBD2 aligns across 11 bases. The J call may be mistaken, given a closer DNA end match to TRBJ2-7. In germline, CDR1 is SGHRS, CDR2 YFSETQ. The CDR3 has 15 amino acids. Written as DNA, the CDR3 is TGCGCCAGCAGCGCGGGACTAGCGGACTACTACGAGCAGTACTTC. Translation: CASSAGLADYYEQYF.

The chain links TRBV28 to TRBJ2-7, with TRBD2 matching over 10 bases. The CDR3 is 17 residues long. The ends lost 0 bases at V and 4 bases at J; junction bases unmatched: 9. Germline assignment: CDR1 MDHEN and CDR2 SYDVKM. The CDR3 here is CASSLWGALAGTYEQYF. The CDR3 nucleotides read TGTGCCAGCAGTTTATGGGGCGCACTAGCGGGAACGTACGAGCAGTACTTC.

The rearrangement uses TRBV9 and TRBJ2-1, with D unresolved. Trimming shortened V by 0 bases and J by 7 bases, and 14 bases separated the two germline ends. CDR1 is SGDLS and CDR2 is YYNGEE in the germline V gene. The CDR3 covers 15 residues. The CDR3 protein is CASSVGWAPENEQFF. The CDR3 region has the DNA TGTGCCAGCAGCGTAGGATGGGCCCCGGAAAATGAGCAGTTCTTC.